These T cell receptor beta chains were read from a single sample in a study of T cell changes during pregnancy in multiple sclerosis. Generated by immunoSEQ multiplex PCR, the TCRdb table keeps only in-frame clones and is missing some. This table has some 17,000 clones, roughly 84% appearing once. This specimen was CD8+ T cells from peripheral blood mononuclear cells, taken in the third trimester of pregnancy. Receptor source: a female donor in good health, enrolled as a control in a pregnancy study. Both conserved end residues are part of each CDR3. Each record gives: clone size, D gene, J gene, V gene, CDR3 DNA, CDR3 protein. A D gene is named only where the DNA matches it firmly. Only part of the rows carry a size: once, few, many, or a class if the clone is expanded.

size: NA
D: TRBD1
J: TRBJ2-7
V: TRBV5-6
DNA: TGTGCCAGCAGCTTCGCAGGGGGCCCTTCCTACGAGCAGTACTTC
CDR3: CASSFAGGPSYEQYF

size: NA
D: NA
J: TRBJ1-1
V: TRBV7-6
DNA: TGTGCCAGCAGCCCACGGCGGGACCGGTCGGATGAAGCTTTCTTT
CDR3: CASSPRRDRSDEAFF

size: once
D: NA
J: TRBJ1-1
V: TRBV6-5
DNA: TGTGCCAGCAGTTACTCGGGAGGGGAGGGGTACACTGAAGCTTTCTTT
CDR3: CASSYSGGEGYTEAFF

size: NA
D: NA
J: TRBJ1-2
V: TRBV27
DNA: TGTGCCAGCAGCGAACAGGAATCTAACTATGGCTACACCTTC
CDR3: CASSEQESNYGYTF

size: few
D: NA
J: TRBJ1-1
V: TRBV29-1
DNA: TGCAGCGTTGAGGGAGCTGAAGCTTTCTTT
CDR3: CSVEGAEAFF

size: NA
D: TRBD1
J: TRBJ2-7
V: TRBV30
DNA: TGTGCCTGGAGTGAAACTCAGGGGGTAAACTACGAGCAGTACTTC
CDR3: CAWSETQGVNYEQYF

size: few
D: NA
J: TRBJ2-2
V: TRBV27
DNA: TGTGCCAGCACCTCGACTGGGGAGCTGTTTTTT
CDR3: CASTSTGELFF

size: NA
D: NA
J: TRBJ1-2
V: TRBV7-9
DNA: TGTGCCAGCAGCTTATACAGTGCTAACTATGGCTACACCTTC
CDR3: CASSLYSANYGYTF

size: once
D: NA
J: TRBJ2-1
V: TRBV13
DNA: TGTGCCAGCAGCTCCCTTGGGGACATGGGAAATGAGCAGTTCTTC
CDR3: CASSSLGDMGNEQFF

size: NA
D: TRBD1
J: TRBJ2-7
V: TRBV5-5
DNA: TGTGCCAGCACCCCAGCCCTCGGACAGGCCTACGAGCAGTACTTC
CDR3: CASTPALGQAYEQYF

size: NA
D: NA
J: TRBJ2-5
V: TRBV9
DNA: TGTGCCAGCAGCCCAGGAAGGTACCAAGAGACCCAGTACTTC
CDR3: CASSPGRYQETQYF

size: NA
D: NA
J: TRBJ1-5
V: TRBV5-5
DNA: TGTGCCAGCAGCTTGGCAGCGCCGAACAATCAGCCCCAGCATTTT
CDR3: CASSLAAPNNQPQHF

size: once
D: NA
J: TRBJ2-5
V: TRBV7-9
DNA: TGTGCCAGCGGCCTTGGACAGATTCAAGAGACCCAGTACTTC
CDR3: CASGLGQIQETQYF

size: NA
D: NA
J: TRBJ2-7
V: TRBV4-1
DNA: TGCGCCAGCAGCCAAGTCACAGGGCTGGGCTCCTACGAGCAGTACTTC
CDR3: CASSQVTGLGSYEQYF

size: few
D: TRBD1
J: TRBJ2-7
V: TRBV5-6
DNA: TGTGCCAGCAGCCCCGGGGACAGCCTCGAGCAGTACTTC
CDR3: CASSPGDSLEQYF

size: NA
D: TRBD1
J: TRBJ1-2
V: TRBV6-6
DNA: TGTGCCAGCAGTTTTGGGACAGGGCTCAAGGAAGGCTACACCTTC
CDR3: CASSFGTGLKEGYTF

size: NA
D: TRBD1
J: TRBJ2-7
V: TRBV5-1
DNA: TGCGCCAGCAGCTTGGACAGGGGAGCCGAGCAGTACTTC
CDR3: CASSLDRGAEQYF

size: NA
D: NA
J: TRBJ2-7
V: TRBV10-3
DNA: TGTGCCATCAGTGAGACTACTAGCCTCGAGCAGTACTTC
CDR3: CAISETTSLEQYF

size: few
D: NA
J: TRBJ2-7
V: TRBV21-1
DNA: TGTGCCAGCAGCGTAAGCACTTACTCCTACGAGCAGTACTTC
CDR3: CASSVSTYSYEQYF

size: NA
D: NA
J: TRBJ1-2
V: TRBV10-3
DNA: TGTGCCATCACTAAGGCGGCCGAGACCACTAACTATGGCTACACCTTC
CDR3: CAITKAAETTNYGYTF

size: many
D: NA
J: TRBJ1-1
V: TRBV7-2
DNA: TGTGCCAGCAGCTTAGGAGCAGGGGTAATTTTAGGGAACACTGAAGCTTTCTTT
CDR3: CASSLGAGVILGNTEAFF

size: NA
D: NA
J: TRBJ2-7
V: TRBV7-6
DNA: TGTGCCAGCAGCTTAGGTGGGGCCAGGGGCCACGAGCAGTACTTC
CDR3: CASSLGGARGHEQYF

size: NA
D: NA
J: TRBJ1-3
V: TRBV29-1
DNA: TGCAGCGTTTCGGGGATCAGCTCTGGAAACACCATATATTTT
CDR3: CSVSGISSGNTIYF

size: NA
D: NA
J: TRBJ1-1
V: TRBV6-1
DNA: TGTGCCAGCATCCCTATTGGGAGGGCTGAAGCTTTCTTT
CDR3: CASIPIGRAEAFF

size: NA
D: TRBD2
J: TRBJ2-2
V: TRBV5-4
DNA: TGTGCCAGCAGCTCGGGACTAGCGCAGAACACCGGGGAGCTGTTTTTT
CDR3: CASSSGLAQNTGELFF

size: NA
D: NA
J: TRBJ1-1
V: TRBV9
DNA: TGTGCCAGCAGCGTAGGCGGCACGGTGAACACTGAAGCTTTCTTT
CDR3: CASSVGGTVNTEAFF

size: NA
D: TRBD2
J: TRBJ2-3
V: TRBV13
DNA: TGTGCCAGCAGCGACCGGGGGGGACGGGATACGCAGTATTTT
CDR3: CASSDRGGRDTQYF

size: NA
D: NA
J: TRBJ1-4
V: TRBV9
DNA: TGTGCCAGCAGCGCGGGGGTTAATGAAAAACTGTTTTTT
CDR3: CASSAGVNEKLFF

size: NA
D: NA
J: TRBJ1-1
V: TRBV7-4
DNA: TGTGCCAGCAGCTTAATTGGGGGAGTAGCGGACACTGAAGCTTTCTTT
CDR3: CASSLIGGVADTEAFF

size: NA
D: TRBD2
J: TRBJ2-3
V: TRBV7-9
DNA: TGTGCCAGCAGCTCTCTGGGCGGGGGGGGGTCAGATACGCAGTATTTT
CDR3: CASSSLGGGGSDTQYF

size: NA
D: NA
J: TRBJ1-1
V: TRBV4-3
DNA: TGCGCCAGCAGCCAAGATTCGGAGACTGAAGCTTTCTTT
CDR3: CASSQDSETEAFF